Below, 9 T cell receptor beta chains from the same sample are listed, as sequenced in a study of T cell responses to AZD1222 COVID-19 vaccine. Measured with immunoSEQ multiplex PCR; TCRdb has only the in-frame clones, and not every one. The table has 130,000 to 150,000 clones, around 91% seen once. The input for sequencing was peripheral blood, taken on day 0 of AZD1222 vaccination. These TCRs come from an adult in good health.

CDR3 region: CASMQTRWGYSYEQYF. The CDR3 DNA follows: TGTGCCAGCATGCAGACTCGATGGGGATACTCCTACGAGCAGTACTTC. The chain links TRBV2 to TRBJ2-7; D is unresolved. CDR1 SNHLY and CDR2 FYNNEI come from the germline V gene. The V and J ends lost 7 bases and 0 bases respectively, with 19 bases between them. This CDR3 spans 16 amino acids. Using reference TRBV2 and TRBJ2-7 for the parts outside the CDR3, the full variable domain is EPEVTQTPSHQVTQMGQEVILRCVPISNHLYFYWYRQILGQKVEFLVSFYNNEISEKSEIFDDQFSVERPDGSNFTLKIRSTKLEDSAMYFCASMQTRWGYSYEQYFGPGTRLTVT.

The V call is TRBV29-1, the J call TRBJ1-1, with a possible D match to TRBD1 (6 bases). Trimming removed 5 bases at V and 6 bases at J, with 13 bases between. CDR3 size: 12 residues. CDR1 and CDR2 (germline): SQVTM, ANQGSEA. This CDR3 reads CSVLNSGAEAFF. The CDR3 DNA reads TGCAGCGTTCTTAATTCAGGGGCTGAAGCTTTCTTT. The full variable domain, its missing parts supplied by reference TRBV29-1 and TRBJ1-1, is SAVISQKPSRDICQRGTSLTIQCQVDSQVTMMFWYRQQPGQSLTLIATANQGSEATYESGFVIDKFPISRPNLTFSTLTVSNMSPEDSSIYLCSVLNSGAEAFFGQGTRLTVV.

V and J are TRBV11-1 and TRBJ1-1, with D hard to call. V lost 3 bases and J 0 bases, leaving 14 bases between the germline ends. Germline values: CDR1 SGHAT, CDR2 FQDESV (reference sequence). This CDR3 region has 16 residues. CDR3 residues: CASSFPPAGMNTEAFF. CDR3 sequence (DNA): TGTGCCAGCAGCTTTCCCCCCGCCGGCATGAACACTGAAGCTTTCTTT.

The rearrangement uses TRBV19 and TRBJ2-2; possibly TRBD1 for D (6 bases). This CDR3 region has 13 residues. Germline CDR1 LNHDA, CDR2 SQIVND (reference sequence). Trimming left V 3 bases short and J 6 bases short, with 8 bases between. CDR3 loop: CASSINRAGELFF. The CDR3 nucleotides are TGTGCCAGTAGTATTAACAGGGCCGGGGAGCTGTTTTTT.

The chain links TRBV19 to TRBJ2-2, with D unresolved. CDR1 and CDR2 from the germline V gene are LNHDA and SQIVND (reference sequence). Trimming cost V 5 bases and J 7 bases, with 17 bases left between them. This CDR3 is built from 15 residues. The CDR3 nucleotides are TGTGCCAGTAGTCCGCTCGGTGGGGATGGCGGGGAGCTGTTTTTT. This sequence encodes CASSPLGGDGGELFF.

The chain joins TRBV5-1 to TRBJ1-2; 9 bases are shared with TRBD1. V shed 5 bases and J 5 bases; nucleotides not matched to a gene: 7. Germline CDR1 and CDR2: SGHRS and YFSETQ. The CDR3 has 14 amino acids. CDR3 DNA sequence: TGCGCCAGCAGAGAGGGACAGGGCCCGTATGGCTACACCTTC. This gives the protein CASREGQGPYGYTF.

This chain links TRBV9 with TRBJ2-2; 7 positions agree with TRBD2. Per germline, CDR1 SGDLS and CDR2 YYNGEE. This CDR3 is 14 amino acids long. J was trimmed by 5 bases and V by 0 bases; bases with no gene match: 1. CDR3 DNA: TGTGCCAGCAGCGTAGCGGGGGGAACCGGGGAGCTGTTTTTT. Its protein product is CASSVAGGTGELFF.

The chain carries TRBV19 and TRBJ2-7, with D unresolved. This CDR3 region has 16 residues. Trimming pared 6 bases from V and 0 bases from J, leaving 18 bases between. Germline-derived CDR1 and CDR2 are LNHDA and SQIVND (reference sequence). CDR3: CASSFGQTVSSYEQYF. DNA of the CDR3: TGTGCCAGTAGCTTTGGCCAGACGGTTAGCTCCTACGAGCAGTACTTC.

The rearrangement uses TRBV5-6 and TRBJ1-3; a weak D match, TRBD1 (5 bases). This CDR3 has 16 residues. CDR1 is SGHDT and CDR2 is YYEEEE in the germline V gene. V was cut by 3 bases and J by 3 bases, with 16 bases left in between. In nucleotides, the CDR3 is TGTGCCAGCAGCTCCGCAGGGAAACTGGTTGGAAACACCATATATTTT. It yields the protein CASSSAGKLVGNTIYF.